This T cell receptor (beta chain) was documented in a study of T cell responses to AZD1222 COVID-19 vaccine. Overall study findings and caveats: Spike-specific TCR depth and breadth grew after two AZD1222 doses.

The ends were cut back, 3 bases at V and 0 bases at J, with 9 bases in the middle. Germline V lookup: CDR1 SGHVS, CDR2 FNYEAQ. The CDR3 is 15 amino acids. Profiled with immunoSEQ multiplex PCR; TCRdb holds only in-frame clones, not every one. The table has about 150,000 clones, more than 85% seen once; the top ten hold 1% to 1.5%. On this clone itself: The antigen remains unidentified.

The input for sequencing was peripheral blood, taken 28 days after the second AZD1222 dose. This TCR was sampled from an adult who received the AZD1222 COVID-19 vaccine. The chain joins TRBV7-6 to TRBJ1-3; no clear D. This chain's CDR3 is CASSFAPRSGNTIYF. CDR3 bases: TGTGCCAGCAGCTTCGCGCCACGCTCTGGAAACACCATATATTTT.